Following are 10 T cell receptor beta chains from one sample sequenced in a study of blood T cell repertoires in COVID-19. Libraries were prepared by immunoSEQ multiplex PCR; TCRdb keeps only in-frame clonotypes and omits some of them. In the table there are about 48,000 clones, 85% of which are singletons. Sequencing used peripheral blood. The receptors originated from a woman aged 60-70 years with acute or convalescent COVID-19.

The V call is TRBV18, the J call TRBJ1-1; 7 positions match TRBD1. The CDR3 has 15 amino acids. Looked up from germline, CDR1 is KGHSH and CDR2 is LQKENI. The V and J ends lost 6 bases and 5 bases, in that order; junction bases with no gene match: 12. In DNA, the CDR3 is TGTGCCAGCTCCCCTGATAGACAGGGCAGAACTGAAGCTTTCTTT. It yields the protein CASSPDRQGRTEAFF.

The CDR3 protein is CTSSQEAPGETQYF. CDR3 bases: TGCACCAGCAGCCAAGAGGCCCCAGGGGAGACCCAGTACTTC. V and J are TRBV1 and TRBJ2-5; the table's TRBD1 call for D was not verified on the DNA. TRBV1 constitutes a pseudogene. The CDR3 contains 14 residues.

The genes are TRBV9 and TRBJ2-2; a weak D match, TRBD2 (6 bases). Germline-derived CDR1 and CDR2 are SGDLS and YYNGEE. CDR3 length equals 15 residues. V was shortened by 7 bases and J by 4 bases, with 17 bases between the two germline ends. The DNA of the CDR3 is TGTGCCAGCGCCCGGGACTCCAAATTCACCGGGGAGCTGTTTTTT. Encoded protein: CASARDSKFTGELFF.

The chain has TRBV7-9 and TRBJ2-7, with D tentatively TRBD1 (6 bases). V was pared by 2 bases and J by 5 bases, with 10 bases between. The CDR3 covers 13 residues. CDR1 is SEHNR and CDR2 is FQNEAQ in the germline V gene (reference sequence). The CDR3 reads CASSLQGLHEQYF. The CDR3 nucleotides are TGTGCCAGCAGCTTACAGGGGCTGCACGAGCAGTACTTC.

This clone was seen a few times. This chain uses TRBV5-4 with TRBJ1-2; 12 bases are a match to TRBD1. The J segment lost 5 bases and the V segment lost 4 bases, leaving 6 bases of the junction unmatched. The germline V gene encodes CDR1 SGHNT and CDR2 YYREEE (reference sequence). The CDR3 consists of 15 residues. The CDR3 is CASSAPGQGAYGYTF. The CDR3 region has the DNA TGTGCCAGCAGCGCTCCGGGACAGGGGGCTTATGGCTACACCTTC.

This sequence joins TRBV2 and TRBJ2-7; D is undetermined. There are 12 residues in the CDR3. V lost 7 bases and J 2 bases, leaving 9 bases between the germline ends. Looked up from germline, CDR1 is SNHLY and CDR2 is FYNNEI. The CDR3 sequence: CASIGLPYEQYF. As DNA, the CDR3 is TGTGCCAGCATCGGTCTTCCCTACGAGCAGTACTTC.

This chain connects TRBV5-1 to TRBJ2-2; TRBD2 aligns across 11 bases. The CDR3 loop spans 18 amino acids. Looked up from germline, CDR1 is SGHRS and CDR2 is YFSETQ. The V and J ends lost 0 bases and 3 bases, in that order; junction bases with no gene match: 7. CDR3 sequence: CASSLGLAGPTHTGELFF. The CDR3 coding sequence is TGCGCCAGCAGCTTGGGACTAGCGGGGCCCACGCACACCGGGGAGCTGTTTTTT.

V is TRBV6-2 or TRBV6-3 and J is TRBJ1-5, with 8 bases aligning to TRBD1. CDR3 length: 15 amino acids. V lost 0 bases, J lost 7 bases, and 5 bases stayed unmatched. Looked up from germline, CDR1 is MNHEY and CDR2 is SVGEGT. CDR3 nucleotide sequence: TGTGCCAGCAGTTACTCCGCAGGGGGCGGCCAGCCCCAGCATTTT. Protein sequence: CASSYSAGGGQPQHF.

This chain links TRBV9 with TRBJ1-2; D not resolved. This CDR3 is built from 12 residues. Germline-derived CDR1 and CDR2 are SGDLS and YYNGEE. V was shortened by 0 bases and J by 7 bases, with 7 bases between the two germline ends. Here the CDR3 reads CASSVGGSGYTF. The CDR3 coding sequence is TGTGCCAGCAGCGTAGGAGGCAGTGGCTACACCTTC.

The rearrangement joins TRBV4-3 to TRBJ2-5; D uncertain. The CDR3 is made up of 15 amino acids. V lost 0 bases to trimming and J lost 5 bases, with 13 bases between them. Germline assignment: CDR1 LGHNA and CDR2 YSLEER. The CDR3 reads CASSQDIGDGETQYF. The DNA of the CDR3 is TGCGCCAGCAGCCAAGATATCGGAGACGGGGAGACCCAGTACTTC.